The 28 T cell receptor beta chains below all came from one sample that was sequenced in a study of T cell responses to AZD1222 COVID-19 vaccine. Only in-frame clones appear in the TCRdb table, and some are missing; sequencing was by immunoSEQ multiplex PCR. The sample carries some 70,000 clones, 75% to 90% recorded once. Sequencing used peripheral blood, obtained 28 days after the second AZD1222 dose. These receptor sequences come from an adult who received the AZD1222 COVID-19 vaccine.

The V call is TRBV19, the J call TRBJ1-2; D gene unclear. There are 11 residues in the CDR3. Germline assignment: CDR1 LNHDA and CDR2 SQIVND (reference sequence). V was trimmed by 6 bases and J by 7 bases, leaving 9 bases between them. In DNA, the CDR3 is TGTGCCAGTAGGAGTGCCGTTGGCTACACCTTC. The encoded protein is CASRSAVGYTF.

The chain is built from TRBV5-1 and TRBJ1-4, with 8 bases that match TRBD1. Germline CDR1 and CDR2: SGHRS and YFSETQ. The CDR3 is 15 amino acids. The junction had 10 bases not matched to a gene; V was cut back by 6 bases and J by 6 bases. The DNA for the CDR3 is TGCGCCAGCACCCAGACAGGGGAGTCGCATGAAAAACTGTTTTTT. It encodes CASTQTGESHEKLFF.

CDR3 nucleotide sequence: TGTGCCAGCACCCCTTTCGGGGGGTCCTCCTACGAGCAGTACTTC. Encoded protein: CASTPFGGSSYEQYF. This sequence joins TRBV27 and TRBJ2-7; 7 bases line up with TRBD2. CDR1 and CDR2 from the germline V gene are MNHEY and SMNVEV (reference sequence). J gave up 0 bases and V 7 bases, and 9 bases lay outside the gene matches. This CDR3 spans 15 amino acids.

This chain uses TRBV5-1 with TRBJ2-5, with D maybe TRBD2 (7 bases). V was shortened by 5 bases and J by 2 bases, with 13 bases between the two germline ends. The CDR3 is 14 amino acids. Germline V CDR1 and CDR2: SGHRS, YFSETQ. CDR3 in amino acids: CASSEGGAQETQYF. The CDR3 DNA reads TGCGCCAGCAGTGAGGGGGGGGCACAAGAGACCCAGTACTTC.

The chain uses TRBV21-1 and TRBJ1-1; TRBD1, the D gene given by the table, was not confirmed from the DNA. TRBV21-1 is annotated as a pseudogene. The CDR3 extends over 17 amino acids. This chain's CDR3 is CASSKVGGRGANTEAFF. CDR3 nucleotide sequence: TGTGCCAGCAGCAAAGTAGGGGGACGCGGTGCGAACACTGAAGCTTTCTTT.

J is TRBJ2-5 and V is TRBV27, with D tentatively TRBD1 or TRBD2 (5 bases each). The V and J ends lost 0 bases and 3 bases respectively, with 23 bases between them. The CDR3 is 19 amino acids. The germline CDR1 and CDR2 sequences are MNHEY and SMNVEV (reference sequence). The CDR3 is CASSLSGWAMGRFEETQYF. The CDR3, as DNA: TGTGCCAGCAGTTTATCGGGTTGGGCTATGGGACGTTTTGAAGAGACCCAGTACTTC.

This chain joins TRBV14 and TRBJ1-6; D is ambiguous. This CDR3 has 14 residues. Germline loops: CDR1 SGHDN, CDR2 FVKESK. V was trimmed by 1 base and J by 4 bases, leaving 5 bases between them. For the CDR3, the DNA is TGTGCCAGCAGCCAAGTTCGGTATAATTCACCCCTCCACTTT. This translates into CASSQVRYNSPLHF.

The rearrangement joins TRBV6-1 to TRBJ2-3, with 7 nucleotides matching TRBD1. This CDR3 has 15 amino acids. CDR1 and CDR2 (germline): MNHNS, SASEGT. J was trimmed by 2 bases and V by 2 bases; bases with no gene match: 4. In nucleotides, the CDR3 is TGTGCCAGCAGTGAAATGACAGGGTCCACAGATACGCAGTATTTT. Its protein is CASSEMTGSTDTQYF.

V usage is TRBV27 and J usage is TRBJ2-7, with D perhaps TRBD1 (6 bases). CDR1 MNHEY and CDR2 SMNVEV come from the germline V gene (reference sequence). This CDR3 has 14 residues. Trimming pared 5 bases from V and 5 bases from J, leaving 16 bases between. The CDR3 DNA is TGTGCCAGCAGTATCTCGGCAGGGGCCCACGAGCAGTACTTC. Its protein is CASSISAGAHEQYF.

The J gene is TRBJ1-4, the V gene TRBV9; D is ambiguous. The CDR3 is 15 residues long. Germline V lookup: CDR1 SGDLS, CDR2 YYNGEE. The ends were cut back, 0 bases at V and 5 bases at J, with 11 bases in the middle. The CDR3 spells CASSVAAGLNEKLFF. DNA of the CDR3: TGTGCCAGCAGCGTAGCCGCCGGGTTGAATGAAAAACTGTTTTTT.

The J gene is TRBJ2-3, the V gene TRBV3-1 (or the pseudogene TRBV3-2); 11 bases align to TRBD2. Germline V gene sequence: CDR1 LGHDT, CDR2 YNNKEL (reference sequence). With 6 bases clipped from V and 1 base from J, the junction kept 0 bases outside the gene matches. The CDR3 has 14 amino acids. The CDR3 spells CASRLAGGTDTQYF. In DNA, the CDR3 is TGTGCCAGCAGACTAGCGGGGGGCACAGATACGCAGTATTTT.

In DNA, the CDR3 is TGCGCCAGCAGCTTTTTTGCCGGCGAAGCTTTCTTT. Translating gives CASSFFAGEAFF. The rearrangement links TRBV5-1 to TRBJ1-1; no definite D call. Trimming took 2 bases from V and 8 from J, leaving 10 bases between them. The germline V gene has CDR1 SGHRS and CDR2 YFSETQ. CDR3 length: 12 amino acids.

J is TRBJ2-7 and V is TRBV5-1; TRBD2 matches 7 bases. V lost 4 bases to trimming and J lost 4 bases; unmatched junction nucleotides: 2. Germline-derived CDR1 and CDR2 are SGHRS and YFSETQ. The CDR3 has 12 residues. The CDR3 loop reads CASSVGGYEQYF. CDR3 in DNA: TGCGCCAGCAGCGTGGGGGGGTACGAGCAGTACTTC.

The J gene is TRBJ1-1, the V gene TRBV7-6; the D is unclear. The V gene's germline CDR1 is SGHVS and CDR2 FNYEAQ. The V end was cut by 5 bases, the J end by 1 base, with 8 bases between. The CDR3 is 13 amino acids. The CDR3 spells CASSTQENTEAFF. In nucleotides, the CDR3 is TGTGCCAGCAGCACCCAAGAGAACACTGAAGCTTTCTTT.

The CDR3 sequence is CASSSRQGGYEKLFF. The CDR3 DNA reads TGTGCCAGCAGTTCCCGACAGGGAGGGTATGAAAAACTGTTTTTT. The V call is TRBV6-5, the J call TRBJ1-4; 7 nucleotides match TRBD1. This CDR3 has 15 residues. The junction had 8 bases not matched to a gene; V was cut back by 4 bases and J by 6 bases. Germline CDR1 reads MNHEY; CDR2 reads SVGAGI.

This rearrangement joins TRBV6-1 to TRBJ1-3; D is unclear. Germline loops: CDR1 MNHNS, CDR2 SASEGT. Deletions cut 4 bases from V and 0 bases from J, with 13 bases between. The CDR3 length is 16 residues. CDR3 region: CASSAQGAGSGNTIYF. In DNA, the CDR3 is TGTGCCAGCAGTGCCCAAGGAGCCGGCTCTGGAAACACCATATATTTT.

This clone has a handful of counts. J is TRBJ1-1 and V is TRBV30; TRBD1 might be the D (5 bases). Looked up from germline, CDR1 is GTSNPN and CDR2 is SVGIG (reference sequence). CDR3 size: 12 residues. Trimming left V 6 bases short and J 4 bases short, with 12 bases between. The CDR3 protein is CACRGGVTEAFF. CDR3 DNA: TGTGCCTGTCGGGGGGGGGTCACTGAAGCTTTCTTT.

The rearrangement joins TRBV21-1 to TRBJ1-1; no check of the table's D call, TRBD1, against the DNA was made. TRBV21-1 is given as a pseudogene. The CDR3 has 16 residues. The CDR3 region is CASSTGASRGFTEAFF. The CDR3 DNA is TGTGCCAGCAGCACTGGGGCTAGCAGGGGGTTCACTGAAGCTTTCTTT.

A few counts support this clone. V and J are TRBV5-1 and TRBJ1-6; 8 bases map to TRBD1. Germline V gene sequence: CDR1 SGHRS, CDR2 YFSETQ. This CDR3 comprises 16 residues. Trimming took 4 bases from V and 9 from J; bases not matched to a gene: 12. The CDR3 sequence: CASSPGQGSTSSPLHF. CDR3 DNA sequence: TGCGCCAGCAGCCCAGGACAGGGCAGCACCAGTTCACCCCTCCACTTT.

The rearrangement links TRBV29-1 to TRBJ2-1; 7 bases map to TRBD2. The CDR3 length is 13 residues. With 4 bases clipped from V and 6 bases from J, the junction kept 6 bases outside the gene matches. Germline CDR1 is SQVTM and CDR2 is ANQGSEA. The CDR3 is CSVATSQRNEQFF. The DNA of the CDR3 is TGCAGCGTTGCGACTAGCCAACGCAATGAGCAGTTCTTC.

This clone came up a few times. CDR3 sequence: CASSPTGTGDQHYGYTF. CDR3 DNA: TGTGCCAGCAGTCCGACCGGGACAGGGGACCAGCACTATGGCTACACCTTC. The chain uses TRBV7-9 and TRBJ1-2, with 10 bases identical to TRBD1. The V segment lost 6 bases and the J segment 3 bases; nucleotides outside the gene matches: 13. The CDR3 totals 17 residues. CDR1 is SEHNR, CDR2 FQNEAQ, per germline (reference sequence).

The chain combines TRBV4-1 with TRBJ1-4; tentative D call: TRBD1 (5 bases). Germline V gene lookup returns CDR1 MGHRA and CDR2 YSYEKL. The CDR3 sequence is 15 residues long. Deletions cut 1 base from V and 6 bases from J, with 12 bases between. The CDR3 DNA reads TGCGCCAGCAGCCAAGCTTTCGGAGGGGATGAAAAACTGTTTTTT. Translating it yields CASSQAFGGDEKLFF.

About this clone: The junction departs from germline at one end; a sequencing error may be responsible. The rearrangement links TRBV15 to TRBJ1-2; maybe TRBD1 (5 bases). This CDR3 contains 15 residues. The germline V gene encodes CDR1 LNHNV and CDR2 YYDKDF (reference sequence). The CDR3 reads CATSAGYLEPKGICF. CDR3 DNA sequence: TGTGCCACCAGCGCAGGGTACCTGGAGCCTAAGGGAATTTGCTTC.

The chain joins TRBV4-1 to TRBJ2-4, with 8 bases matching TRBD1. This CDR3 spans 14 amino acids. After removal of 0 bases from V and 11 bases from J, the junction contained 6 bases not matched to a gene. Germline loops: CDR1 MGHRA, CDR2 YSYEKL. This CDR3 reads CASSQESSGGLQYF. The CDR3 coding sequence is TGCGCCAGCAGCCAAGAGAGCTCAGGGGGCCTTCAGTACTTC.

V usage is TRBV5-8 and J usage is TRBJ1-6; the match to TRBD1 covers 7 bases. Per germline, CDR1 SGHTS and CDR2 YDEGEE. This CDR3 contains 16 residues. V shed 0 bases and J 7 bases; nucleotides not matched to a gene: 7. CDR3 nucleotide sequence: TGTGCCAGCAGCTTGGTGGGAACGACAGGGAATTCACCCCTCCACTTT. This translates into CASSLVGTTGNSPLHF.

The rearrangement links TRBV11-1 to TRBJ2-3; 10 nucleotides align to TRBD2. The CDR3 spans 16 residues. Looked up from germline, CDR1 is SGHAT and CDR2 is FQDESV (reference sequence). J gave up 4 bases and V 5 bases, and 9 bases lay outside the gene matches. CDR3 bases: TGTGCCAGCAGCCCAAGAGCGGGGGGGCGGGCAGATACGCAGTATTTT. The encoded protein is CASSPRAGGRADTQYF.

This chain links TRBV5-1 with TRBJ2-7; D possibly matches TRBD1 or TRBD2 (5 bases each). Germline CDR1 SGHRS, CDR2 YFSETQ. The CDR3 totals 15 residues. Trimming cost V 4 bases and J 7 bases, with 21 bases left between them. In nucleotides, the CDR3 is TGCGCCAGCAGCGTACCAAGTGGGGGTACCAGGGAGCAGTACTTC. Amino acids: CASSVPSGGTREQYF.

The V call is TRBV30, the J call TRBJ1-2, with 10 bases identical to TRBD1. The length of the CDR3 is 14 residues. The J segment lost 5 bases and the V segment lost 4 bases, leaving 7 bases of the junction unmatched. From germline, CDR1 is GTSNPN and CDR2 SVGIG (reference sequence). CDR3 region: CAWTVTGGVYGYTF. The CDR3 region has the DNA TGTGCCTGGACCGTGACAGGGGGCGTTTATGGCTACACCTTC.